Below are 18 T cell receptor beta chains sequenced from a single sample in a study of T cell responses to AZD1222 COVID-19 vaccine. Sequencing used immunoSEQ multiplex PCR; TCRdb keeps in-frame clones, though not all of them. The data show 90,000 to 150,000 clones, with about 90% seen just once and 6.5% to 9% held by the top ten. The material was peripheral blood, obtained on day 0 of AZD1222 vaccination. These receptors came from an adult in good health.

J is TRBJ1-6 and V is TRBV3-1 (or the pseudogene TRBV3-2); D gene ambiguous. Germline-derived CDR1 and CDR2 are LGHDT and YNNKEL (reference sequence). This CDR3 comprises 15 residues. V dropped 3 bases and J dropped 14 bases, with 20 bases sitting between them. CDR3 sequence reads: CASSHGGSGISSLHF. The CDR3 DNA reads TGTGCCAGCAGCCATGGAGGGTCTGGCATTTCTTCCCTCCACTTT.

The chain combines TRBV7-3 with TRBJ2-3; a possible D gene is TRBD2 (6 bases). The length of the CDR3 is 15 residues. CDR1 and CDR2 from the germline V gene are SGHTA and FQGTGA. The V and J ends lost 5 bases and 6 bases respectively, with 18 bases between them. CDR3 sequence reads: CASSPAGGPLDTQYF. The CDR3 coding sequence is TGTGCCAGCAGCCCCGCCGGGGGTCCCCTGGATACGCAGTATTTT.

Here the CDR3 DNA reads TGTGCCAGCAGTGAATCGCGAAATCAGCCCCAGCATTTT. Protein sequence: CASSESRNQPQHF. This chain links TRBV2 with TRBJ1-5; the D is unclear. Germline lookup yields CDR1 SNHLY and CDR2 FYNNEI. The V and J ends lost 2 bases and 4 bases respectively, with 6 bases between them. The length of the CDR3 is 13 residues.

The V call is TRBV25-1, the J call TRBJ2-7; 7 bases are a match to TRBD1. Germline trimming cut 6 bases from V and 2 bases from J; bases unmatched to any gene: 10. The CDR3 covers 15 residues. Germline CDR1 is MGHDK and CDR2 is SYGVNS. CDR3 amino acids: CASSPSNRGTYEQYF. CDR3 nucleotide sequence: TGTGCCAGCAGCCCCTCGAACAGGGGAACCTACGAGCAGTACTTC.

The gene calls are TRBV19 and TRBJ1-1; D not certain. CDR3 length equals 14 residues. Germline V gene sequence: CDR1 LNHDA, CDR2 SQIVND (reference sequence). Trimming took 8 bases from V and 4 from J, leaving 17 bases between them. The CDR3 sequence is CASSWTRTATEAFF. The CDR3 coding sequence is TGTGCCAGTTCATGGACCCGCACGGCCACTGAAGCTTTCTTT.

This clone is a singleton in its sample. The chain recombines TRBV28 with TRBJ2-7, with D hard to call. This CDR3 has 11 amino acids. Germline lookup yields CDR1 MDHEN and CDR2 SYDVKM. V gave up 5 bases and J gave up 2 bases, with 4 bases separating them. The CDR3 here is CASSPAYEQYF. In DNA form, the CDR3 reads TGTGCCAGCAGTCCTGCCTACGAGCAGTACTTC.

V is TRBV29-1 and J is TRBJ1-1; D might be TRBD1 (5 bases). Germline loops: CDR1 SQVTM, CDR2 ANQGSEA. Trimming removed 7 bases from V and 4 bases from J, with 16 bases in between. The CDR3 is 13 amino acids. CDR3 in DNA: TGCAGCGCCATTAGGGGTGGTAGCACTGAAGCTTTCTTT. It encodes CSAIRGGSTEAFF.

The chain combines TRBV7-9 with TRBJ1-1; 10 bases map to TRBD1. The CDR3 contains 17 residues. Germline loops: CDR1 SEHNR, CDR2 FQNEAQ (reference sequence). J was trimmed by 0 bases and V by 5 bases; bases with no gene match: 9. The DNA for the CDR3 is TGTGCCAGCAGCACAACCCGGGACAGGGGAATGAACACTGAAGCTTTCTTT. Protein sequence: CASSTTRDRGMNTEAFF.

V and J are TRBV19 and TRBJ1-4; D possibly corresponds to TRBD1 (6 bases). V was clipped by 6 bases and J by 3 bases, with 17 bases between them. The CDR3 covers 16 residues. Germline V lookup: CDR1 LNHDA, CDR2 SQIVND (reference sequence). This CDR3 is CASSPLSGVANEKLFF. The CDR3 DNA reads as TGTGCCAGTAGCCCCTTGTCAGGGGTGGCTAATGAAAAACTGTTTTTT.

This clone was recorded only once. This chain joins TRBV4-2 and TRBJ1-5; possibly TRBD1 for D (5 bases). Trimming took 0 bases from V and 4 from J, leaving 10 bases between them. Germline CDR1 is LGHNA and CDR2 is YNFKEQ. The CDR3 extends over 15 amino acids. CDR3 in amino acids: CASSQEPDKNQPQHF. CDR3 nucleotide sequence: TGTGCCAGCAGCCAAGAACCGGACAAAAATCAGCCCCAGCATTTT.

The chain recombines TRBV28 with TRBJ2-1; D not certain. The V and J ends lost 7 bases and 5 bases respectively, with 15 bases between them. Germline V gives CDR1 MDHEN, CDR2 SYDVKM. The CDR3 consists of 14 residues. The CDR3: CASTHPGRHNEQFF. Here the CDR3 DNA reads TGTGCCAGCACCCACCCGGGTAGACACAATGAGCAGTTCTTC. The complete variable domain, with remaining parts taken from reference TRBV28 and TRBJ2-1, reads DVKVTQSSRYLVKRTGEKVFLECVQDMDHENMFWYRQDPGLGLRLIYFSYDVKMKEKGDIPEGYSVSREKKERFSLILESASTNQTSMYLCASTHPGRHNEQFFGPGTRLTVL.

The V gene is TRBV28, the J gene TRBJ1-1, with unresolved D. Germline V gene lookup returns CDR1 MDHEN and CDR2 SYDVKM. Trimming took 7 bases from V and 1 from J, leaving 4 bases between them. The CDR3 spans 11 residues. The CDR3 nucleotides read TGTGCCAGCACTTCGAACACTGAAGCTTTCTTT. This encodes CASTSNTEAFF.

The chain uses TRBV30 and TRBJ1-1; D may be TRBD1 (5 bases). The CDR3 has 12 residues. CDR1 and CDR2 from the germline V gene are GTSNPN and SVGIG (reference sequence). V shed 4 bases and J shed 1 base, with 7 bases lying between them. The CDR3 sequence: CAWNGANTEAFF. CDR3 nucleotide sequence: TGTGCCTGGAACGGGGCGAACACTGAAGCTTTCTTT.

The chain combines TRBV18 with TRBJ2-5; no clear D gene. V gave up 3 bases and J gave up 1 base, with 9 bases separating them. CDR3 length: 14 amino acids. The germline gives CDR1 KGHSH, CDR2 LQKENI. As DNA, the CDR3 is TGTGCCAGCTCACCTCGAAAGATCCAAGAGACCCAGTACTTC. It codes for CASSPRKIQETQYF.

The rearrangement uses TRBV6-5 and TRBJ2-3; unclear D gene. The germline V gene has CDR1 MNHEY and CDR2 SVGAGI. V was shortened by 7 bases and J by 4 bases, with 12 bases between the two germline ends. This CDR3 region has 13 residues. CDR3 amino acids: CASKPDRADTQYF. As DNA, the CDR3 is TGTGCCAGCAAACCGGACCGGGCAGATACGCAGTATTTT.

The chain is built from TRBV29-1 and TRBJ2-3; D might be TRBD1 or TRBD2, each matching 6 bases. Deletions cut 7 bases from V and 0 bases from J, with 11 bases between. This CDR3 comprises 13 residues. Germline CDR1 reads SQVTM; CDR2 reads ANQGSEA. CDR3 bases: TGCAGCGGGGTAGGGGGGAGCACAGATACGCAGTATTTT. Translated, it gives CSGVGGSTDTQYF.

This clone was observed many times. The CDR3 does not close with the conserved phenylalanine or tryptophan, likely indicating a read error. No DNA is shown, since the ends of the CDR3 on it are uncertain; the CDR3 is the one TCRdb lists. The chain joins TRBV6-5 to TRBJ1-1; the listed D gene, TRBD1, was not tested against the DNA. The CDR3 spans 12 amino acids, including both terminal residues. Per germline, CDR1 MNHEY and CDR2 SVGAGI. The chain's CDR3 is CASSSPGQPKNV.

This chain links TRBV11-2 with TRBJ2-5; D call uncertain. V shed 1 base and J shed 4 bases, with 1 base lying between them. Germline-derived CDR1 and CDR2 are SGHAT and FQNNGV. CDR3 length: 11 residues. The CDR3 DNA reads TGTGCCAGCAGCTTAGCAGAGACCCAGTACTTC. Amino acids: CASSLAETQYF. The whole variable domain, remainder taken from reference TRBV11-2 and TRBJ2-5, is EAGVAQSPRYKIIEKRQSVAFWCNPISGHATLYWYQQILGQGPKLLIQFQNNGVVDDSQLPKDRFSAERLKGVDSTLKIQPAKLEDSAVYLCASSLAETQYFGPGTRLLVL.